The sequence of this T cell receptor (beta chain) was determined in a study of cytomegalovirus exposure and HLA in healthy donors. Study-level points and caveats: Reportedly, HLA-A and HLA-B alleles of most subjects were accurately predicted from TCR beta. Exclusion as indistinguishable affected some V segments, including TRBV6-2 and TRBV6-3. Sequencing had likely introduced a cluster of highly shared sequence variants as an artifact.

V lost 4 bases and J 5 bases, leaving 11 bases between the germline ends. Germline loops: CDR1 LNHDA, CDR2 SQIVND (reference sequence). The length of the CDR3 is 13 residues. With regard to this clone: Its antigen is undetermined.

Unrecorded immune exposures were likely, despite nominal health at sampling. PCR employed 60 Vbeta and 13 Jbeta primers. Sequenced by immunoSEQ multiplex PCR; TCRdb stores in-frame clones only, minus some. Of tens of thousands of clones listed, around three quarters are singletons. The sequence came from a woman in her thirties or forties in good health and CMV-seronegative. The chain employs TRBV19 and TRBJ2-5, with a weak D call TRBD1 (6 bases). Sequencing input: PBMCs. CDR3 sequence reads: CASSTNRVETQYF. The CDR3 DNA reads TGTGCCAGTAGTACCAACAGGGTGGAGACCCAGTACTTC.